Ten or more counts support the clone carrying this T cell receptor beta chain. Its antigen is not known. From germline, CDR1 is MGHDK and CDR2 SYGVNS. The V gene end was trimmed by 5 bases and the J gene end by 2 bases; junction bases not matched to a gene: 12. This CDR3 contains 18 residues. PCR involved 60 Vbeta and 13 Jbeta primers. TCRdb's copy holds only in-frame clones and misses some; the assay was immunoSEQ multiplex PCR. The sample has about 190,000 clones, under 80% seen once. The entry originates in a study of cytomegalovirus exposure and HLA in healthy donors. Whole-study results and caveats: Later genetic work tied a missense DCLRE1C variant to beta-chain V and J trimming. Among TCR beta chains, those listed as cytomegalovirus-associated numbered over 150.

The source of this sequence is a man aged 25 to 40 in good health and CMV-seropositive. Sequencing was carried out using PBMCs. This chain uses TRBV25-1 with TRBJ2-1, with TRBD2 identical over 10 bases. The CDR3 loop is CASSTNRPSGRPYNEQFF. The CDR3 coding sequence is TGTGCCAGCAGTACCAATAGGCCTAGCGGGAGACCCTACAATGAGCAGTTCTTC.